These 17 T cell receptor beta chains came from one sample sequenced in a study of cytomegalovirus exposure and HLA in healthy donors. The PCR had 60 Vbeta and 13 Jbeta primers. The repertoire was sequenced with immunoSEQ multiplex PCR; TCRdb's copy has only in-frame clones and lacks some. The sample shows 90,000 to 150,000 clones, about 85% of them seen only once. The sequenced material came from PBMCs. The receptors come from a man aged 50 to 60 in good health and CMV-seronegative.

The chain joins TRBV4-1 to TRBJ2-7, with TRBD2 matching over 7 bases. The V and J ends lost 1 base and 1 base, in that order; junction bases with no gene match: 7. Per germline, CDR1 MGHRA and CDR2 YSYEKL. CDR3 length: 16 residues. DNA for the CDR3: TGCGCCAGCAGCCAAGCTGTCGGGGGGATATCCTACGAGCAGTACTTC. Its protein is CASSQAVGGISYEQYF.

CDR3 in amino acids: CAYRQGIQANYGYTF. The CDR3 bases are TGTGCCTATCGACAGGGGATTCAAGCTAACTATGGCTACACCTTC. The chain has TRBV30 and TRBJ1-2; 8 nucleotides match TRBD1. The junction had 10 bases not matched to a gene; V was cut back by 7 bases and J by 0 bases. This CDR3 comprises 15 residues. Looked up from germline, CDR1 is GTSNPN and CDR2 is SVGIG (reference sequence).

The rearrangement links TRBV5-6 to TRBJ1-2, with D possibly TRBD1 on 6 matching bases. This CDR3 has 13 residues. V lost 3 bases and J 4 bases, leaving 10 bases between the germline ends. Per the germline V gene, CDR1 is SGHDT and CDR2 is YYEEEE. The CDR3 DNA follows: TGTGCCAGCAGCTCCGGACAGAGCTATGGCTACACCTTC. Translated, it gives CASSSGQSYGYTF.

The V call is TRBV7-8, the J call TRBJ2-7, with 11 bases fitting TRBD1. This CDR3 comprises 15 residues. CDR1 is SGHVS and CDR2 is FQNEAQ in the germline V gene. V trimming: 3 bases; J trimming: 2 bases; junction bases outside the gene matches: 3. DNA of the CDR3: TGTGCCAGCAGCTTCGGACAGGGGGCACCCTACGAGCAGTACTTC. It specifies CASSFGQGAPYEQYF. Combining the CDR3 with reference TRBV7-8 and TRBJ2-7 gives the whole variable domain GAGVSQSPRYKVAKRGQDVALRCDPISGHVSLFWYQQALGQGPEFLTYFQNEAQLDKSGLPSDRFFAERPEGSVSTLKIQRTQQEDSAVYLCASSFGQGAPYEQYFGPGTRLTVT.

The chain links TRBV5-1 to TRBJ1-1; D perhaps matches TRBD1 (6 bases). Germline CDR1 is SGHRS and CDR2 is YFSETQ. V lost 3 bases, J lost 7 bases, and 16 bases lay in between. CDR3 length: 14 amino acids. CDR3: CASSSDSGGFEAFF. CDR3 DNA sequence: TGCGCCAGCAGCTCGGACAGTGGGGGCTTTGAAGCTTTCTTT.

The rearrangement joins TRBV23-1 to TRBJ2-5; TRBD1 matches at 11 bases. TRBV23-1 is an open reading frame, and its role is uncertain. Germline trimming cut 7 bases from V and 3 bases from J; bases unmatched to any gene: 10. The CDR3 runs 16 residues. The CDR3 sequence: CASTPDRGPRKETQYF. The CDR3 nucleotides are TGCGCCAGCACCCCGGACAGGGGGCCTCGCAAAGAGACCCAGTACTTC.

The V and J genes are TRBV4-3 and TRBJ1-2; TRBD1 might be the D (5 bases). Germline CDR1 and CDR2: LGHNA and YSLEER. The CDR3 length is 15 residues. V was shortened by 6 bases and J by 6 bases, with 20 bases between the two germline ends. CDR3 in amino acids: CASSARTFLLDGYTF. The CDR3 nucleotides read TGCGCCAGCAGTGCAAGGACATTTTTGTTGGATGGCTACACCTTC.

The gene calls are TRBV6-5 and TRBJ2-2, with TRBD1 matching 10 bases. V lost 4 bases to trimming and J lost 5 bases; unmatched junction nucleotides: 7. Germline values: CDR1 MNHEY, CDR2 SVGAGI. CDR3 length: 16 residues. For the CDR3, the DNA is TGTGCCAGCAGTTGGGGACAGGGGAGAGGGACCGGGGAGCTGTTTTTT. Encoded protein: CASSWGQGRGTGELFF.

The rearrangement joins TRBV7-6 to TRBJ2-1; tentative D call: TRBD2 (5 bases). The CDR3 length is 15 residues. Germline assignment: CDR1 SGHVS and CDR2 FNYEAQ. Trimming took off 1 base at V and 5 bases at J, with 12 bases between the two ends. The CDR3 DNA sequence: TGTGCCAGCAGCTTAGGTAGCCTAGCCGACAATGAGCAGTTCTTC. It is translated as CASSLGSLADNEQFF.

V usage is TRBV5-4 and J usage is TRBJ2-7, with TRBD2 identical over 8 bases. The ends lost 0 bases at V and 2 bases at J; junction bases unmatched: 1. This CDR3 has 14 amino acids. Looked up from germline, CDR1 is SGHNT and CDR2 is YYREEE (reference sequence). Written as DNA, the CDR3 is TGTGCCAGCAGCTTGGCCGGGAGGGCCTACGAGCAGTACTTC. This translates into CASSLAGRAYEQYF. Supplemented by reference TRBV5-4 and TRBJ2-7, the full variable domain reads ETGVTQSPTHLIKTRGQQVTLRCSSQSGHNTVSWYQQALGQGPQFIFQYYREEENGRGNFPPRFSGLQFPNYSSELNVNALELDDSALYLCASSLAGRAYEQYFGPGTRLTVT.

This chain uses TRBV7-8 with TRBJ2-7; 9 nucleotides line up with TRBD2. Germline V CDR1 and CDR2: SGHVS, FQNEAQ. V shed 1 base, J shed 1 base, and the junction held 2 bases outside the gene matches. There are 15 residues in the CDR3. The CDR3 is CASSLVAGVSYEQYF. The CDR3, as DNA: TGTGCCAGCAGCTTAGTAGCGGGAGTGTCCTACGAGCAGTACTTC.

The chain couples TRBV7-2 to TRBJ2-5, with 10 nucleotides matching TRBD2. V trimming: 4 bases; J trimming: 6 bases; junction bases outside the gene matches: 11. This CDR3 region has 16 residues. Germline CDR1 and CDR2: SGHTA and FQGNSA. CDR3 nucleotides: TGTGCCAGCAGCTCTCGAGCGGGAGGGCCTAACAAGACCCAGTACTTC. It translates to CASSSRAGGPNKTQYF.

For the CDR3, the DNA is TGTGCCAGCAGCTTGTACGGGGGACTAGCCGGTCGCACAGATACGCAGTATTTT. Amino acid sequence: CASSLYGGLAGRTDTQYF. This chain uses TRBV11-2 with TRBJ2-3, with 9 bases aligning to TRBD2. Germline V gives CDR1 SGHAT, CDR2 FQNNGV. V dropped 3 bases and J dropped 1; count of bases not matched to a gene: 11. CDR3 size: 18 residues.

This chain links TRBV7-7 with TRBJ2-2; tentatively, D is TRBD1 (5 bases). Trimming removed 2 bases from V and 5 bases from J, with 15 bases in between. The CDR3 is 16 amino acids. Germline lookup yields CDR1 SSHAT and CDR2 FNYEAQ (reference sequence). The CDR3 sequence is CASSLSAAPGTGELFF. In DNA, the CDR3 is TGTGCCAGCAGCTTATCTGCGGCCCCAGGGACCGGGGAGCTGTTTTTT.

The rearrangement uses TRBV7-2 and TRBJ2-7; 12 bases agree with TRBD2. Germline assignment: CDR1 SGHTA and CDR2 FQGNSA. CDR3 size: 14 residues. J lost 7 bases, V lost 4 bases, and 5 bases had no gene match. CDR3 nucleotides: TGTGCCAGCAGCTCGACTAGCGGGAGTGGGGAGCAGTACTTC. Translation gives CASSSTSGSGEQYF.

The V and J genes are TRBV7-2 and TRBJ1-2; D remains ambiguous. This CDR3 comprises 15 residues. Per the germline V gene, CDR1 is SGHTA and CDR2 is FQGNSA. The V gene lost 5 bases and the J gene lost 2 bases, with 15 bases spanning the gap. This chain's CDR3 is CASSPNHSGNYGYTF. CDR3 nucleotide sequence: TGTGCCAGCAGCCCTAACCATTCAGGAAACTATGGCTACACCTTC.

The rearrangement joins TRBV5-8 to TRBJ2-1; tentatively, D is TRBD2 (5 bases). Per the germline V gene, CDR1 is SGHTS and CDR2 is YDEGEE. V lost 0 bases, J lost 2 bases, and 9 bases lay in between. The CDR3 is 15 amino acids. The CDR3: CASSLGGSTYNEQFF. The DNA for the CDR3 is TGTGCCAGCAGCTTGGGAGGGTCGACCTACAATGAGCAGTTCTTC.